This section outlines one T cell receptor (beta chain) sequence together with its context. This specimen belongs to a study of spatial heterogeneity in lung cancer. Noted time point: blood at routine non-recurrence follow-up after resection. The CDR3 runs to 14 residues. Per germline, CDR1 MDHEN and CDR2 SYDVKM. V lost 7 bases, J lost 3 bases, and 16 bases lay in between. Each TCR cDNA molecule carried a unique molecular identifier. Using its own MiXCR run on the 5' RACE reads, TCRdb lists one record per CDR3 protein. The sample lists roughly 110,000 distinct CDR3 sequences, 10% to 11% occurring once. This material consisted of PBMCs, taken at follow-up. This TCR came from a female donor with early-stage non-small cell lung cancer. This rearrangement joins TRBV28 to TRBJ2-7; D uncertain. CDR3: CASNGRKIRYEQYF. CDR3 DNA sequence: TGTGCCAGCAATGGACGGAAAATTCGCTACGAGCAGTACTTC.